The present TCR beta chain was sequenced within a study of blood T cell repertoires in COVID-19. Study in general: Both acute and convalescent COVID-19 samples were obtained from the United States, Italy and Spain.

The germline V gene has CDR1 SNHLY and CDR2 FYNNEI. The V end lost 8 bases, the J end lost 7 bases, and 15 bases lay between the germline ends. The CDR3 has 14 amino acids. This clone has a handful of counts. Some clones are missing from TCRdb's copy, which holds only in-frame ones; the method was immunoSEQ multiplex PCR. The sample carries about 190,000 clones, more than 70% recorded once. The sample consisted of peripheral blood. The chain is built from TRBV2 and TRBJ1-6, with D possibly TRBD1 on 6 matching bases. The TCR was taken from a woman aged 80 or over with active or convalescent COVID-19. CDR3 nucleotide sequence: TGTGCCAGCCGTAGATGGCAGGGGAATTCACCCCTCCACTTT. Protein: CASRRWQGNSPLHF.